Sequencing of this T cell receptor beta chain was carried out in a study of T cells in localized non-small cell lung cancer. TCRdb keeps only in-frame clones here, not all; method: immunoSEQ multiplex PCR. The sample holds roughly 25,000 clones, more than 85% seen once. The study, taken as a whole, reports: In adjacent lung appeared a median about 57 of the top 100 tumor clones. Tumor showed lower T cell clonality than uninvolved adjacent lung, where it was highest. Longer overall survival was associated with a higher density of T cells in the blood.

A note on this clone: Its antigen is unidentified.

Germline trimming cut 0 bases from V and 0 bases from J; bases unmatched to any gene: 4. The germline CDR1 and CDR2 sequences are SGDLS and YYNGEE. The CDR3 loop spans 16 amino acids. Material: peripheral blood, obtained before any cancer treatment. The receptor was derived from a male donor aged 60 or older with stage I squamous cell lung carcinoma. The rearrangement uses TRBV9 and TRBJ1-2; 8 nucleotides match TRBD1. CDR3 amino acids: CASSVGQGRTNYGYTF. CDR3 in DNA: TGTGCCAGCAGCGTAGGACAGGGGAGAACTAACTATGGCTACACCTTC.